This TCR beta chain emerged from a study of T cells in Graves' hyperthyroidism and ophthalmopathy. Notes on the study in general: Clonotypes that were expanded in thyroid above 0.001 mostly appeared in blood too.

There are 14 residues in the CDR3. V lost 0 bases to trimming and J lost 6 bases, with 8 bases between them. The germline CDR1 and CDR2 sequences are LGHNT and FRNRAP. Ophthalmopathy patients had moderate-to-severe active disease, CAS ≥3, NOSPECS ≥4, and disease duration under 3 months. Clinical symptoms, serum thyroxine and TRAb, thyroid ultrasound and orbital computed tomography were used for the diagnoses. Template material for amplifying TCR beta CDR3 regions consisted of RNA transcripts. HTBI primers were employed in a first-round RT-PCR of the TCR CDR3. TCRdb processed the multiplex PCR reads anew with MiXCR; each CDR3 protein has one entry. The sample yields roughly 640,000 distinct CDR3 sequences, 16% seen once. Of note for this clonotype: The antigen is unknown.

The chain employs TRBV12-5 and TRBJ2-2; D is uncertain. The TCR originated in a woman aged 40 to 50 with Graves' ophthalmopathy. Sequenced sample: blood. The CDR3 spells CASGLVLYSGELFF. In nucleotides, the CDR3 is TGTGCTAGTGGTTTGGTACTCTATTCCGGGGAGCTGTTTTTT. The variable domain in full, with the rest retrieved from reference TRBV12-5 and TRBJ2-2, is DARVTQTPRHKVTEMGQEVTMRCQPILGHNTVFWYRQTMMQGLELLAYFRNRAPLDDSGMPKDRFSAEMPDATLATLKIQPSEPRDSAVYFCASGLVLYSGELFFGEGSRLTVL.